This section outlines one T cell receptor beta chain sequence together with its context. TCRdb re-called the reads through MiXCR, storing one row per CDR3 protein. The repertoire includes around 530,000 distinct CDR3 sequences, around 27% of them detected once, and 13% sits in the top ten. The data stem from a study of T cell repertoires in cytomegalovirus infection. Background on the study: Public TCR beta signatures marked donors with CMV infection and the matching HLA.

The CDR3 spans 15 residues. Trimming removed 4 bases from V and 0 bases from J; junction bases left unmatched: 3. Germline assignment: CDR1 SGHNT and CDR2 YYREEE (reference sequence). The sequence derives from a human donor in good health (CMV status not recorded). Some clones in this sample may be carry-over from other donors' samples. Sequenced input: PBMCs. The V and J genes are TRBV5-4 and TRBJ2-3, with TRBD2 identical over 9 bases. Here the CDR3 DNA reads TGTGCCAGCAGCGTGGGACTAGCCAGCACAGATACGCAGTATTTT. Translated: CASSVGLASTDTQYF.